This T cell receptor (beta chain) was captured in a study of T cell repertoires in cytomegalovirus infection. TCRdb reanalysed the reads using MiXCR and keeps one entry per CDR3 protein. The table lists about 260,000 distinct CDR3 sequences, approximately 9.2% of them singletons. The CDR3 consists of 14 residues. The trim removed 5 bases at V and 4 bases at J, leaving 7 bases unmatched. The chain is built from TRBV12-3 or TRBV12-4 and TRBJ1-2; TRBD1 agrees at 7 bases. Sequencing used PBMCs. This receptor was taken from a human donor in good health (CMV status not recorded). Some clones in this sample may be carry-over from other donors' samples. CDR3 DNA: TGTGCCAGCAGTCATACAGGGGAACTCTATGGCTACACCTTC. As protein: CASSHTGELYGYTF.